These T cell receptor beta chains were read from a single sample in a study of cytomegalovirus exposure and HLA in healthy donors. Sequencing used immunoSEQ multiplex PCR; TCRdb keeps in-frame clones, though not all of them. The sample includes 160,000 or so clones, 81% seen only once; the top ten take approximately 4.4%. The sequenced sample consisted of PBMCs. These receptors came from a woman younger than 30 in good health and CMV-seropositive. Each CDR3 is given without its conserved first and last residue. Each record gives: V gene, J gene, D gene, CDR3 protein. D genes are given only for firm matches.

>TRBV7-6|TRBJ2-2|NA
ASSFVLGVPNTGELF
>TRBV10-3|TRBJ2-1|NA
AIGRGNEQF
>TRBV7-2|TRBJ1-1|TRBD1
ASSVWTGPNEAF
>TRBV19|TRBJ2-7|NA
ASSLDKSSYEQY
>TRBV9|TRBJ2-1|NA
ASSGRVGEGGEQF
>TRBV18|TRBJ2-3|NA
ASSPMGAGTDTQY
>TRBV7-7|TRBJ2-1|NA
ASSLESVNEQF
>TRBV5-4|TRBJ2-2|NA
ASSLDSIGGGELF
>TRBV27|TRBJ1-2|NA
ATRNDRTGLYGYT
>TRBV7-2|TRBJ2-1|TRBD2
ASSPTSGDYLNEQF
>TRBV2|TRBJ1-2|NA
ASSLGQQNYGYT
>TRBV25-1|TRBJ2-3|TRBD2
ASSAGGPDTQY
>TRBV6-5|NA|TRBD1
ASSYKPGQGTYEQY
>TRBV28|TRBJ2-7|NA
ASSSLSTGMGDYEQY
>TRBV9|TRBJ1-1|TRBD1
ASSQGTGSMNTEAF
>TRBV27|TRBJ2-3|TRBD1
ASSFRGRLLTDTQY
>TRBV7-8|TRBJ2-7|TRBD1
ASSFRTGAGIPYEQY
>TRBV18|TRBJ1-1|NA
ASSREQENTEAF
>TRBV30|TRBJ2-1|NA
AWRRGFSYNEQF
>TRBV27|TRBJ1-1|TRBD1
ASSLYGTGATEAF